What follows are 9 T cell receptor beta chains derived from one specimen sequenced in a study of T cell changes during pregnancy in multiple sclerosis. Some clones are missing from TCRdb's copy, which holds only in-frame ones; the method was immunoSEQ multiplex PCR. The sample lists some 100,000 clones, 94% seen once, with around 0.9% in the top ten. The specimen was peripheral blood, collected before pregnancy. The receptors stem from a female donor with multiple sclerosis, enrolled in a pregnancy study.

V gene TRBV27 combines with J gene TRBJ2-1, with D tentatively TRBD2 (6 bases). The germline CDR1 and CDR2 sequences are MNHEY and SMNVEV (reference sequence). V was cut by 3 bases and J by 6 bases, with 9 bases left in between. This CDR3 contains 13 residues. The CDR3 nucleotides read TGTGCCAGCAGTTTTTTGGGAGGCAATGAGCAGTTCTTC. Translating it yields CASSFLGGNEQFF.

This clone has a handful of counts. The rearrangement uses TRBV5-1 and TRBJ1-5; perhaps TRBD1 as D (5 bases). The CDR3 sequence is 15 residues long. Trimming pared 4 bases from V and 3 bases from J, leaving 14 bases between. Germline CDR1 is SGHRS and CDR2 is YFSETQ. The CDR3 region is CASSQAGVLNQPQHF. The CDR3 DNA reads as TGCGCCAGCAGCCAGGCGGGGGTCCTCAATCAGCCCCAGCATTTT.

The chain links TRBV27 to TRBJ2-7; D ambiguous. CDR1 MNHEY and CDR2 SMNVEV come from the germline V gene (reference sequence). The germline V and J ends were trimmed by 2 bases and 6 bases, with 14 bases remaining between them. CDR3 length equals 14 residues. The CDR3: CASSLGHVGGEQYF. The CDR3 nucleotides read TGTGCCAGCAGTTTAGGGCACGTAGGTGGCGAGCAGTACTTC.

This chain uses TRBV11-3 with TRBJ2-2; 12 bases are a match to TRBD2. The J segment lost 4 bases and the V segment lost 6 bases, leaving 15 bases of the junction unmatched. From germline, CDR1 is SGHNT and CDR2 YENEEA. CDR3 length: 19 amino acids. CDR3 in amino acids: CASSPEILAGGPGTGELFF. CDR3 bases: TGTGCCAGCAGTCCCGAAATTCTAGCGGGAGGGCCAGGCACCGGGGAGCTGTTTTTT.

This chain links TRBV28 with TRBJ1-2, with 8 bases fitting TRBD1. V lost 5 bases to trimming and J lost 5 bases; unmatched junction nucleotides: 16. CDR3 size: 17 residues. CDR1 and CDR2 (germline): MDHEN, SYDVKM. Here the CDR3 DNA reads TGTGCCAGCAGTCCGCAAATCTCCGGGACAGGCGGGTATGGCTACACCTTC. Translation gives CASSPQISGTGGYGYTF.

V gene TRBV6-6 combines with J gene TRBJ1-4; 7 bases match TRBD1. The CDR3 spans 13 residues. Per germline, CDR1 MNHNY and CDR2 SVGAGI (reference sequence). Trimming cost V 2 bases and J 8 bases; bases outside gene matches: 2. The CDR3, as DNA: TGTGCCAGCAGTTACCCGGGACAGGAAAAACTGTTTTTT. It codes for CASSYPGQEKLFF.

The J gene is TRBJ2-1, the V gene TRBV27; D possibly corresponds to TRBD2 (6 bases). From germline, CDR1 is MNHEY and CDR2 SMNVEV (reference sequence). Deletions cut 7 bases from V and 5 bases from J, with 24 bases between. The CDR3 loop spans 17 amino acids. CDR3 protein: CASTPLPLGGVDNEQFF. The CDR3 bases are TGTGCCAGCACACCCCTACCCCTGGGGGGAGTGGACAATGAGCAGTTCTTC.

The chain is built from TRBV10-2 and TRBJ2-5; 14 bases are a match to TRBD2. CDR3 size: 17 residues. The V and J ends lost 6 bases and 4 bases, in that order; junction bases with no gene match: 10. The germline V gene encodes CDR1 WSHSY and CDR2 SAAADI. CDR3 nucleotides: TGCGCCAGCAGCCCCGGGACTAGCGGGAGAATGGCAGAGACCCAGTACTTC. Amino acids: CASSPGTSGRMAETQYF.

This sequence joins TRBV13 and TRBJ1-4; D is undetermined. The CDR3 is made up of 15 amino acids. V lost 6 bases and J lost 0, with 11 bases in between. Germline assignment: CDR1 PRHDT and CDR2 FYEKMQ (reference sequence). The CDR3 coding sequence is TGTGCCAGCAGTTCCCGCCCTACAACTAATGAAAAACTGTTTTTT. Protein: CASSSRPTTNEKLFF.